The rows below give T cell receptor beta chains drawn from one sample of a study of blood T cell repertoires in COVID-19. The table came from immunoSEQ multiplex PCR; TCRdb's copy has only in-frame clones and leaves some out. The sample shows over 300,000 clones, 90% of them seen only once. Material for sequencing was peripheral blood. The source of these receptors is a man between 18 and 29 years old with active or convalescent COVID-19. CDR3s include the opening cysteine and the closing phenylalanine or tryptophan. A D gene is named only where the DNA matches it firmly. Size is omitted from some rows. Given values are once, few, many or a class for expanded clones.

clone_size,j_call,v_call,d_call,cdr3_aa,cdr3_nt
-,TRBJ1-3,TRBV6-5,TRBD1,CASSSLQGAGNTIYF,TGTGCCAGCAGTTCCCTACAGGGGGCCGGAAACACCATATATTTT
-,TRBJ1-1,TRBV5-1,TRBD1,CASSHTWTGAEAFF,TGCGCCAGCAGCCATACTTGGACAGGGGCTGAAGCTTTCTTT
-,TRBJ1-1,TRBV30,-,CAWRPGGFGEAFF,TGTGCCTGGAGACCTGGGGGGTTTGGTGAAGCTTTCTTT
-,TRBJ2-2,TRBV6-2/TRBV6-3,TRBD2,CASSYQRGGRTGELFF,TGTGCCAGCAGTTACCAGCGGGGGGGCCGAACCGGGGAGCTGTTTTTT
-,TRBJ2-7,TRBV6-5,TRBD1,CASSPEQGVSYEQYF,TGTGCCAGCAGTCCGGAACAGGGGGTCTCCTACGAGCAGTACTTC
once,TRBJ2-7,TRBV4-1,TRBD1,CASSQGRGSSYEQYF,TGCGCCAGCAGCCAAGGCAGGGGGAGCTCCTACGAGCAGTACTTC
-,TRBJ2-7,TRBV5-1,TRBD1,CASSSTGGNYEQYF,TGCGCCAGCAGTTCGACAGGGGGGAACTACGAGCAGTACTTC
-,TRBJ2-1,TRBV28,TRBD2,CASSPPGTSGFYEQFF,TGTGCCAGCAGTCCGCCCGGGACTAGTGGGTTCTATGAGCAGTTCTTC
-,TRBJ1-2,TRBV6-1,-,CASSEAGAGWSGAYGYTF,TGTGCCAGCAGTGAAGCGGGTGCAGGGTGGAGTGGGGCCTATGGCTACACCTTC
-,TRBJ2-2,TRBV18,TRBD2,CASSPMGGSTGELFF,TGTGCCAGCTCACCGATGGGAGGGAGCACCGGGGAGCTGTTTTTT
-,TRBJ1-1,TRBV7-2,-,CASSFVGRDTEAFF,TGTGCCAGCAGCTTTGTAGGGAGGGACACTGAAGCTTTCTTT
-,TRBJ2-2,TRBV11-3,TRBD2,CASSPAGGLAGVWTGELFF,TGTGCCAGCAGCCCCGCAGGGGGACTAGCGGGAGTTTGGACCGGGGAGCTGTTTTTT
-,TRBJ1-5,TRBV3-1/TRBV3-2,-,CASSLGHQDNQPQHF,TGTGCCAGCAGCCTGGGACACCAAGACAATCAGCCCCAGCATTTT
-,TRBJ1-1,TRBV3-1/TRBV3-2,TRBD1,CASSQPGRTGEAFF,TGTGCCAGCAGCCAACCCGGAAGGACAGGTGAAGCTTTCTTT
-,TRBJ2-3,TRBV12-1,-,CASSMHRTPPRVDTQYF,TGTGCCAGCAGCATGCACAGGACACCTCCAAGGGTCGATACGCAGTATTTT
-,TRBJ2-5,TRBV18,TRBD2,CASSSLAGGRVETQYF,TGTGCCAGCTCATCACTAGCGGGAGGGCGAGTGGAGACCCAGTACTTC
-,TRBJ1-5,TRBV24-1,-,CATSGGTYQPQHF,TGTGCCACCAGTGGCGGGACGTATCAGCCCCAGCATTTT
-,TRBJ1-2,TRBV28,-,CASTIRHFLNYGYTF,TGTGCCAGCACTATACGACACTTCCTTAACTATGGCTACACCTTC
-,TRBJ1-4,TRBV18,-,CASSPVQGIGEKLFF,TGTGCCAGCTCACCAGTACAGGGAATTGGTGAAAAACTGTTTTTT
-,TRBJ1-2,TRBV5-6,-,CASSLRGDYGYTF,TGTGCCAGCAGCCTCAGGGGTGACTATGGCTACACCTTC
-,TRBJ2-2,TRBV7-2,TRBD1,CASSGQGAWELFF,TGTGCCAGCAGCGGACAGGGGGCCTGGGAGCTGTTTTTT
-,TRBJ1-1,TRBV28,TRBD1,CASSLLGQGGGTEAFF,TGTGCCAGCAGTTTACTCGGACAGGGAGGGGGCACTGAAGCTTTCTTT
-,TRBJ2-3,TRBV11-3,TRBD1,CASSPGTGARGDTQYF,TGTGCCAGCAGCCCCGGGACAGGGGCGCGGGGGGATACGCAGTATTTT
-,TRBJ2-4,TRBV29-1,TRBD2,CSVVGLAVEYF,TGCAGCGTTGTCGGACTAGCTGTTGAGTACTTC
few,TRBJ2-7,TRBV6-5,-,CASSYPLRRDYEQYF,TGTGCCAGCAGTTACCCATTGCGGAGGGACTACGAGCAGTACTTC
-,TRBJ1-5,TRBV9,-,CASSVGVLEPQHF,TGTGCCAGCAGCGTAGGCGTCTTGGAGCCCCAGCATTTT
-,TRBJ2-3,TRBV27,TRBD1,CASRRQGWADTQYF,TGTGCCAGCAGGAGACAGGGTTGGGCAGATACGCAGTATTTT
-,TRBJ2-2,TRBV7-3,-,CASSLNSLTGELFF,TGTGCCAGCAGCTTAAATTCTCTTACCGGGGAGCTGTTTTTT
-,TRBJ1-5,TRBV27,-,CASSLQGNQPQHF,TGTGCCAGCAGTTTACAGGGAAATCAGCCCCAGCATTTT
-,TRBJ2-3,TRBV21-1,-,CASSNRDSGSTDTQYF,TGTGCCAGCAGCAATCGGGATAGCGGTAGCACAGATACGCAGTATTTT
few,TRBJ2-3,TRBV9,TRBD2,CASSPSGGPPTDTQYF,TGTGCCAGCAGCCCCAGCGGGGGACCTCCCACAGATACGCAGTATTTT
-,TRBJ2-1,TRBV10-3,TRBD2,CAISYGTSGVGDEQFF,TGTGCCATCAGTTATGGGACTAGCGGGGTCGGCGATGAGCAGTTCTTC
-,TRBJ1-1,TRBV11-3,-,CASSPAGANTEAFF,TGTGCCAGCAGCCCTGCAGGGGCGAACACTGAAGCTTTCTTT
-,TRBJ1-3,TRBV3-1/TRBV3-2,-,CASSQAQDRLSSGNTIYF,TGTGCCAGCAGCCAAGCCCAGGACAGACTCAGCTCTGGAAACACCATATATTTT
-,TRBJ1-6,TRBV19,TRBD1,CASSISGTGSPLHF,TGTGCCAGTAGTATATCCGGGACAGGGTCACCCCTCCACTTT
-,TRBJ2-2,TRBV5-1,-,CASQGQEKGTGELFF,TGCGCCAGCCAGGGACAAGAAAAGGGGACCGGGGAGCTGTTTTTT
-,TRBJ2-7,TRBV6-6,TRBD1,CASHRGYEQYF,TGTGCCAGCCACAGGGGTTACGAGCAGTACTTC
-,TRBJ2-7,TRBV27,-,CASSLIGVPYEQYF,TGTGCCAGCAGTTTGATAGGGGTCCCCTACGAGCAGTACTTC
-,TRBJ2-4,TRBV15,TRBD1,CATSTKTGLDKNIQYF,TGTGCCACCAGCACAAAGACAGGGCTGGACAAAAACATTCAGTACTTC
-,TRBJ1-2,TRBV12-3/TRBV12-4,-,CASSFLRAYGYTF,TGTGCCAGCAGTTTTTTGAGGGCCTATGGCTACACCTTC
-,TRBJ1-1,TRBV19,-,CASSADRPEAFF,TGTGCCAGTAGTGCCGACAGACCTGAAGCTTTCTTT
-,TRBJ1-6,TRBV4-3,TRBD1,CASSQVSQGVNSPLHF,TGCGCCAGCAGCCAAGTATCCCAGGGGGTCAATTCACCCCTCCACTTT
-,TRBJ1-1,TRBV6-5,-,CASSRTRGNTEAFF,TGTGCCAGCAGTAGAACCCGGGGGAACACTGAAGCTTTCTTT
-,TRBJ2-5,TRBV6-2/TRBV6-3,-,CASSYSLLIQETQYF,TGTGCCAGCAGTTACTCACTTCTGATCCAAGAGACCCAGTACTTC
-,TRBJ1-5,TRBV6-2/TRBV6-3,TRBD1,CASSKGQGGNGNQPQHF,TGTGCCAGCAGTAAAGGACAGGGGGGAAACGGCAATCAGCCCCAGCATTTT
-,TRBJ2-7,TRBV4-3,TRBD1,CASSPTGADGQYF,TGCGCCAGCAGCCCTACAGGGGCGGACGGGCAGTACTTC